The clone carrying this TCR beta chain turned up a few times. The antigen is unknown. This specimen belongs to a study of response to subunit inactivated influenza vaccine. Regarding the study as a whole: Authors suggested few new T cells are recruited by each seasonal influenza vaccination.

The CDR3 runs to 16 residues. J lost 6 bases, V lost 4 bases, and 5 bases had no gene match. Germline assignment: CDR1 KGHDR and CDR2 SFDVKD. From the RT-PCR reads, TCRdb called clonotypes with MiXCR, one entry per CDR3 protein. The repertoire includes almost 600,000 distinct CDR3 sequences, about 15% of them detected once, and 8.5% to 14% sits in the top ten. This clonotype was sampled from a man aged 50 or older who received an inactivated influenza vaccine. The chain has TRBV24-1 and TRBJ2-3; 14 bases match TRBD2. This sample comprised PBMCs from blood, obtained 12 days after vaccination. The CDR3: CATSETGTSGSDTQYF. Written as DNA, the CDR3 is TGTGCCACCAGTGAGACAGGGACTAGCGGGAGTGATACGCAGTATTTT.